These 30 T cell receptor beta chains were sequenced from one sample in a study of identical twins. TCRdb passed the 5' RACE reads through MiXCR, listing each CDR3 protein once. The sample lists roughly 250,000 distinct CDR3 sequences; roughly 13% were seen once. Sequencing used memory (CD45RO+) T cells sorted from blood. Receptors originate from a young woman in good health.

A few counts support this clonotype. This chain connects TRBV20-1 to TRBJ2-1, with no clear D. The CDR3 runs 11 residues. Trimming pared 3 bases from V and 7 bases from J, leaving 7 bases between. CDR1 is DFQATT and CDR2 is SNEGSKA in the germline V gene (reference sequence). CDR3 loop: CSASWGNEQFF. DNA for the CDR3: TGCAGTGCTAGTTGGGGAAATGAGCAGTTCTTC.

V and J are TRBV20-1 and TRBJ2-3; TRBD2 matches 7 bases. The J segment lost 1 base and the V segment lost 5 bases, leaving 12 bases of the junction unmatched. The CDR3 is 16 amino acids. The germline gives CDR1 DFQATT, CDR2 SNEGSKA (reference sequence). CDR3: CSAPPSGRVGTDTQYF. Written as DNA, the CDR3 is TGCAGTGCTCCTCCTAGCGGAAGGGTCGGCACAGATACGCAGTATTTT.

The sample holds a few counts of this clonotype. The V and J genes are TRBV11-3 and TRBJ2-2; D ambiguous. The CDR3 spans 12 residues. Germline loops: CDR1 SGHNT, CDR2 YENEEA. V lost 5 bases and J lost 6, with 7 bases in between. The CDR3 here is CASSPQPGELFF. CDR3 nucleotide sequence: TGTGCCAGCAGCCCCCAGCCCGGGGAGCTGTTTTTT. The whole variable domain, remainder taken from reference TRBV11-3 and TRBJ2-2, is EAGVVQSPRYKIIEKKQPVAFWCNPISGHNTLYWYLQNLGQGPELLIRYENEEAVDDSQLPKDRFSAERLKGVDSTLKIQPAELGDSAVYLCASSPQPGELFFGEGSRLTVL.

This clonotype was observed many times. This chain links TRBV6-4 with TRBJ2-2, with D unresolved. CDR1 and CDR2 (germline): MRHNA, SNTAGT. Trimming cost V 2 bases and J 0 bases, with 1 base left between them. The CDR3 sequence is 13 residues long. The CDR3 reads CASSDTNTGELFF. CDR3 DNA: TGTGCCAGCAGTGACACGAACACCGGGGAGCTGTTTTTT.

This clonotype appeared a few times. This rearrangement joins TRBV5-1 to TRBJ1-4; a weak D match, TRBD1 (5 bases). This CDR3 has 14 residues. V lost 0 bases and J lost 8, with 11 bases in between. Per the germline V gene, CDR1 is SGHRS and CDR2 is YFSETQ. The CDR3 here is CASSLGARDEKLFF. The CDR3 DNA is TGCGCCAGCAGCTTGGGGGCGCGGGACGAAAAACTGTTTTTT.

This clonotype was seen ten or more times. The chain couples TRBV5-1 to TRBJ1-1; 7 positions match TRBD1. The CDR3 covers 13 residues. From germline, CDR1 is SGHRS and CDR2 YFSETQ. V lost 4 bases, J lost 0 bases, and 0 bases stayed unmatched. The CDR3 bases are TGCGCCAGCAGCGACAGGGTGAACACTGAAGCTTTCTTT. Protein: CASSDRVNTEAFF.

In nucleotides, the CDR3 is TGTGCCAGCAGCCGTCTACTAGCGGGAGGGCCAGATACGCAGTATTTT. Its translation is CASSRLLAGGPDTQYF. The chain has TRBV6-1 and TRBJ2-3; TRBD2 matches 13 bases. The CDR3 loop spans 16 amino acids. V was pared by 6 bases and J by 4 bases, with 7 bases of the junction left unmatched. Germline lookup yields CDR1 MNHNS and CDR2 SASEGT.

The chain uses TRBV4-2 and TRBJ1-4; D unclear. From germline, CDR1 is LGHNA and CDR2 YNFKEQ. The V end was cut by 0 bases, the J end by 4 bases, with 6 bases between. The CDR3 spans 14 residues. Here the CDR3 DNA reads TGTGCCAGCAGCCAAGAGTCCGGTAATGAAAAACTGTTTTTT. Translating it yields CASSQESGNEKLFF.

The DNA of the CDR3 is TGTGCCAGCAGCTTAAAGGGGGGTTACACAGATACGCAGTATTTT. Its protein is CASSLKGGYTDTQYF. The V call is TRBV7-9, the J call TRBJ2-3, with D tentatively TRBD1 or TRBD2 (6 bases each). Germline V gene sequence: CDR1 SEHNR, CDR2 FQNEAQ (reference sequence). The CDR3 is 15 amino acids. The V and J ends lost 2 bases and 2 bases respectively, with 11 bases between them. Full variable domain (outside the CDR3, taken from reference TRBV7-9 and TRBJ2-3): DTGVSQNPRHKITKRGQNVTFRCDPISEHNRLYWYRQTLGQGPEFLTYFQNEAQLEKSRLLSDRFSAERPKGSFSTLEIQRTEQGDSAMYLCASSLKGGYTDTQYFGPGTRLTVL.

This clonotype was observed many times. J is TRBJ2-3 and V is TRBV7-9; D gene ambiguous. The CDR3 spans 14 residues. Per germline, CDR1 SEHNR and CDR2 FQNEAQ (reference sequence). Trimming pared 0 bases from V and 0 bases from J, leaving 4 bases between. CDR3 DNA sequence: TGTGCCAGCAGCTTAGCAGCCAGCACAGATACGCAGTATTTT. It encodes CASSLAASTDTQYF.

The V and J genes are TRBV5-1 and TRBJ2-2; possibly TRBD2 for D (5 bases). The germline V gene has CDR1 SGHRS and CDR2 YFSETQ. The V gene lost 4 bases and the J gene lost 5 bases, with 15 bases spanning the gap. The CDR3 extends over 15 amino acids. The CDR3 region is CASSVGVPGTGELFF. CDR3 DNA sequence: TGCGCCAGCAGCGTCGGGGTCCCGGGGACCGGGGAGCTGTTTTTT.

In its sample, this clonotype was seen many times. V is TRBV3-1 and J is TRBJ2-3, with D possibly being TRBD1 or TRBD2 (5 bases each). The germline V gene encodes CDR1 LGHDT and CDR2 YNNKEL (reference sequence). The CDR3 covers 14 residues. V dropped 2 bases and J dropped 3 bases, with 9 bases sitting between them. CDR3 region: CASSQSGGTDTQYF. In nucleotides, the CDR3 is TGTGCCAGCAGCCAAAGTGGGGGAACAGATACGCAGTATTTT.

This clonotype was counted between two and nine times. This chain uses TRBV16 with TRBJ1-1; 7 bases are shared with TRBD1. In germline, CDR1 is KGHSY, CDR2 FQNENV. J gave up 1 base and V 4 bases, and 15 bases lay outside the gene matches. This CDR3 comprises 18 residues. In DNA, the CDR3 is TGTGCCAGCAGCCCCCAGGGGAGGGGGCGCATTGGGAACACTGAAGCTTTCTTT. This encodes CASSPQGRGRIGNTEAFF.

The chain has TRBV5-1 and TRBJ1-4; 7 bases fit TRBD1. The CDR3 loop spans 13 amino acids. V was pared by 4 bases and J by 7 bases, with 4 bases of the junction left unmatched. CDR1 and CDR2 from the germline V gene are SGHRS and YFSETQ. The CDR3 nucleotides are TGCGCCAGCAGCCCTAGACAGGGTGAAAAACTGTTTTTT. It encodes CASSPRQGEKLFF.

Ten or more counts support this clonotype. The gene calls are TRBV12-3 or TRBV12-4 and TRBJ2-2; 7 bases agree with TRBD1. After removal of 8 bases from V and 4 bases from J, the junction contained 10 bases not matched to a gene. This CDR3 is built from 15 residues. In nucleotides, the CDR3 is TGTGCCAGCGACCCCCCCGGGACAGTCACCGGGGAGCTGTTTTTT. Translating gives CASDPPGTVTGELFF.

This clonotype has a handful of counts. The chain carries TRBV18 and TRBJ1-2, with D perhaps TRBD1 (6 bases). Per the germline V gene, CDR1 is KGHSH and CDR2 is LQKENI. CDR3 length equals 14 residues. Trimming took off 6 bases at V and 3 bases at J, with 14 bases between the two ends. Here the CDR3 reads CASSWTASDYGYTF. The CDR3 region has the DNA TGTGCCAGCTCCTGGACAGCTAGCGACTATGGCTACACCTTC.

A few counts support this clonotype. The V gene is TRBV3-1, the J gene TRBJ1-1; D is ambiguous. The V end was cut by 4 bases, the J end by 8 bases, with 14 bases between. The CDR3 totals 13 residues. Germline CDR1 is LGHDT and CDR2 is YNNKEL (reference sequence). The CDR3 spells CASSLVATSEAFF. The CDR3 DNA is TGTGCCAGCAGCCTAGTGGCTACATCCGAAGCTTTCTTT.

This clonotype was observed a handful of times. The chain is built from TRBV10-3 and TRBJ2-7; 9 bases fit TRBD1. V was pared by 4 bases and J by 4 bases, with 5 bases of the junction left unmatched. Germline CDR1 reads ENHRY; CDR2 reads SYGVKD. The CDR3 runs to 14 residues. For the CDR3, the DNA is TGTGCCATCAGTGCCGGGACAGGGTGGTACGAGCAGTACTTC. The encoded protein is CAISAGTGWYEQYF.

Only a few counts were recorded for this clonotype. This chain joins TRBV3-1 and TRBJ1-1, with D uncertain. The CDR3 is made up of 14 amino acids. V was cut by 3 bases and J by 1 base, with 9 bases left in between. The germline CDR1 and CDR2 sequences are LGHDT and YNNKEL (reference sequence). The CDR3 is CASSQSIRNTEAFF. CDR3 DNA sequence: TGTGCCAGCAGCCAGAGTATACGGAACACTGAAGCTTTCTTT.

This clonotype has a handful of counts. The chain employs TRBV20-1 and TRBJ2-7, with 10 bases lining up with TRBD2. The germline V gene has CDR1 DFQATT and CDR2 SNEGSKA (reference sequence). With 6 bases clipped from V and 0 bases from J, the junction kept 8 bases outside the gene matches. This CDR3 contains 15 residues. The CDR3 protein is CSAYQRLAGSYEQYF. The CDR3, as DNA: TGCAGTGCCTATCAGCGACTAGCGGGCTCCTACGAGCAGTACTTC.

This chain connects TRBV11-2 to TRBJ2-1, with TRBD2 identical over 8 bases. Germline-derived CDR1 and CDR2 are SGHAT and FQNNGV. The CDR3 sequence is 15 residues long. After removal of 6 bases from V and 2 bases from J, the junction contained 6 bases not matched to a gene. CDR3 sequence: CASRIAGPAYNEQFF. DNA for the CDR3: TGTGCCAGCAGGATAGCGGGACCGGCCTACAATGAGCAGTTCTTC.

CDR3 in amino acids: CASKRSGGADTQYF. The CDR3 region has the DNA TGTGCCAGCAAGAGGAGCGGGGGGGCAGATACGCAGTATTTT. V is TRBV7-3 and J is TRBJ2-3; 10 nucleotides match TRBD2. Germline CDR1 reads SGHTA; CDR2 reads FQGTGA. V trimming: 7 bases; J trimming: 4 bases; junction bases outside the gene matches: 5. The CDR3 loop spans 14 amino acids.

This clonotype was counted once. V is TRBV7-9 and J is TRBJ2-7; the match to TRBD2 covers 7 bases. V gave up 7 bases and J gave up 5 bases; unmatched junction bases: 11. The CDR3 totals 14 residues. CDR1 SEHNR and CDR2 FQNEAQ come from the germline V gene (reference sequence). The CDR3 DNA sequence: TGTGCCAGCACCTGGGGGGGGGTAAAGGACGAGCAGTACTTC. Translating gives CASTWGGVKDEQYF.

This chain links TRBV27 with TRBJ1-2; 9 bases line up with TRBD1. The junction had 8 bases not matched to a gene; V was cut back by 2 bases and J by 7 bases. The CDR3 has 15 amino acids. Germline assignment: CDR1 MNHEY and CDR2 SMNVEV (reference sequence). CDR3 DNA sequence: TGTGCCAGCAGTTTAAGGACAGGGGTTGGGCTTGGCTACACCTTC. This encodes CASSLRTGVGLGYTF.

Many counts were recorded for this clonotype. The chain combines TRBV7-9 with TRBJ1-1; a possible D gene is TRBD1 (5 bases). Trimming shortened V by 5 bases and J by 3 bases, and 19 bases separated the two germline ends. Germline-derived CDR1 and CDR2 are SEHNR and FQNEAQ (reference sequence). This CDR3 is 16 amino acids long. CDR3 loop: CASSPWRLTVHTEAFF. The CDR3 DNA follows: TGTGCCAGCAGCCCTTGGCGTTTGACAGTTCACACTGAAGCTTTCTTT.

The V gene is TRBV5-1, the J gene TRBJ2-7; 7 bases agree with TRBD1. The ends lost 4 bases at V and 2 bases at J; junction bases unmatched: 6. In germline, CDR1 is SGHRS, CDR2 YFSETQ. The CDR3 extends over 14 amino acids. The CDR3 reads CASSRDSPTYEQYF. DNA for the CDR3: TGCGCCAGCAGCCGGGACAGTCCAACCTACGAGCAGTACTTC. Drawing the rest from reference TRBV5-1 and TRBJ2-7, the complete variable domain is KAGVTQTPRYLIKTRGQQVTLSCSPISGHRSVSWYQQTPGQGLQFLFEYFSETQRNKGNFPGRFSGRQFSNSRSEMNVSTLELGDSALYLCASSRDSPTYEQYFGPGTRLTVT.

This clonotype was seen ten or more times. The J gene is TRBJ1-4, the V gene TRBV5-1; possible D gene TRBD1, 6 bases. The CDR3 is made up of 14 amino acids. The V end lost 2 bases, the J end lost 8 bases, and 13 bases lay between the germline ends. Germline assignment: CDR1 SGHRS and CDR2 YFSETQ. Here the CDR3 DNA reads TGCGCCAGCAGCTTACAGGGAAGGGAGGAAAAACTGTTTTTT. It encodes CASSLQGREEKLFF.

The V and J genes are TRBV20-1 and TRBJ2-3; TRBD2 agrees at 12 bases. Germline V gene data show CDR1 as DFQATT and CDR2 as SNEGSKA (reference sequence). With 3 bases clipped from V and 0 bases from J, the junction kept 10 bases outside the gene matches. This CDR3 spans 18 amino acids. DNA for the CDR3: TGCAGTGCTAGCAGGGGGACTAGCGGGCCATCTAGCACAGATACGCAGTATTTT. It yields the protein CSASRGTSGPSSTDTQYF.

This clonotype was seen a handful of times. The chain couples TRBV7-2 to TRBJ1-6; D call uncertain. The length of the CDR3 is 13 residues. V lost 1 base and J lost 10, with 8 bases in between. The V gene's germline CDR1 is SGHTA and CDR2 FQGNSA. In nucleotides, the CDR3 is TGTGCCAGCAGCTTAGGTCAGCGGTCACCCCTCCACTTT. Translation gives CASSLGQRSPLHF.

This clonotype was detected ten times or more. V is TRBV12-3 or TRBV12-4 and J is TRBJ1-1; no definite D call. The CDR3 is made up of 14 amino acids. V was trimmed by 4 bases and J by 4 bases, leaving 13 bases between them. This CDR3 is CASSSTVAGTEAFF. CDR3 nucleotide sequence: TGTGCCAGCAGTTCGACGGTCGCCGGCACTGAAGCTTTCTTT.